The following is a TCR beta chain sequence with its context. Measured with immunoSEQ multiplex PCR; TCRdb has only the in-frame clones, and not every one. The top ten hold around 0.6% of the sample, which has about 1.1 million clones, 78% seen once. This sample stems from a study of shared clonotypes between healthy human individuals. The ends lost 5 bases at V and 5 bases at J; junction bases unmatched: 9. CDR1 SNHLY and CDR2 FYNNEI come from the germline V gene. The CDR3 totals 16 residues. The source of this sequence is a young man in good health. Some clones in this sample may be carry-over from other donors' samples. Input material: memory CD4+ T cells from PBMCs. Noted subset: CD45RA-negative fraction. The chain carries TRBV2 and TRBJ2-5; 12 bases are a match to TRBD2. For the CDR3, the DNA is TGTGCCAGCAGTTTAGCCCCGGGACTAGCGGGCGAGACCCAGTACTTC. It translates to CASSLAPGLAGETQYF.